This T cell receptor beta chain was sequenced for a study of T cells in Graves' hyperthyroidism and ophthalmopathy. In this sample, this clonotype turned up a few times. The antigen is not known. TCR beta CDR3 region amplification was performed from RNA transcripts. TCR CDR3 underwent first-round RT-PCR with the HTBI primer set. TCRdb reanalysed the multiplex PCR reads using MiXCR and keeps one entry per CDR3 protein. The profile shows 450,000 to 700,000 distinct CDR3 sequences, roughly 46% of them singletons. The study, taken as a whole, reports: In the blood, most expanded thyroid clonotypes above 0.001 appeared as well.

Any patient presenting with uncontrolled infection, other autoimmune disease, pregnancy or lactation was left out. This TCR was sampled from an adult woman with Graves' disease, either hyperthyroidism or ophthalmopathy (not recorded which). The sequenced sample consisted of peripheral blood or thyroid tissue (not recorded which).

The CDR3 spells CASNEGWREVKRTGELFF. As DNA, the CDR3 is TGTGCCAGCAACGAAGGGTGGCGGGAGGTGAAAAGGACCGGGGAGCTGTTTTTT. The chain employs TRBV6-1 and TRBJ2-2; 8 positions agree with TRBD2. The ends lost 7 bases at V and 5 bases at J; junction bases unmatched: 18. The CDR3 length is 18 residues. Germline V gene sequence: CDR1 MNHNS, CDR2 SASEGT.